This T cell receptor beta chain was sequenced in a study of blood T cell repertoires in COVID-19. Study-wide context: Spain, Italy and the United States supplied samples that represented acute and convalescent COVID-19. PBMCs, B-cell-depleted T cells, or T cells were the source of the cDNA or gDNA that made up the material.

Germline V gene lookup returns CDR1 SEHNR and CDR2 FQNEAQ (reference sequence). CDR3 length: 13 amino acids. The ends lost 5 bases at V and 6 bases at J; junction bases unmatched: 5. Study processing details: Nucleated cell number was recorded as an estimate derived from reference gene primer amplification. Assay used: immunoSEQ multiplex PCR; TCRdb lists only in-frame clones, some missing. Clone size and the V and J calls come from that table; the DNA yielded D and trimming. The sample shows a few hundred thousand clones, around 87% of them seen only once. The sequence derives from a woman aged 45-60 years with acute or convalescent COVID-19. This chain uses TRBV7-9 with TRBJ2-7, with 9 bases that match TRBD1. Sequencing was done on a sample of peripheral blood. CDR3 amino acids: CASSPTGGGEQYF. DNA for the CDR3: TGTGCCAGCAGCCCCACAGGGGGCGGCGAGCAGTACTTC.